This T cell receptor (beta chain) was recovered during a study of cytomegalovirus exposure and HLA in healthy donors. Overall study results and limits: A later analysis found TCR association rates differed by HLA locus, highest for DRB1 and lowest for HLA-C. TCR beta V segments were, for the most part, productive about 87% or about 30% of the time in an earlier analysis. Among immune exposure information, only CMV serostatus was available.

This CDR3 is 14 amino acids long. V was trimmed by 7 bases and J by 3 bases, leaving 15 bases between them. Germline CDR1 SNHLY, CDR2 FYNNEI. In its sample, this clone was seen a few times. Its target is not known. The PCR had 60 Vbeta and 13 Jbeta primers. The data were produced by immunoSEQ multiplex PCR, yet TCRdb's version contains in-frame clones alone and is incomplete. Among about 110,000 clones listed, roughly 73% were seen once. The V and J genes are TRBV2 and TRBJ1-1; possible D gene TRBD1, 6 bases. The source material was PBMCs. The sequence was collected from a woman aged 25 to 39 in good health and CMV-seronegative. As DNA, the CDR3 is TGTGCCAGCAACGGACAGAGAAGGGACACTGAAGCTTTCTTT. It translates to CASNGQRRDTEAFF. Drawing the rest from reference TRBV2 and TRBJ1-1, the complete variable domain is EPEVTQTPSHQVTQMGQEVILRCVPISNHLYFYWYRQILGQKVEFLVSFYNNEISEKSEIFDDQFSVERPDGSNFTLKIRSTKLEDSAMYFCASNGQRRDTEAFFGQGTRLTVV.